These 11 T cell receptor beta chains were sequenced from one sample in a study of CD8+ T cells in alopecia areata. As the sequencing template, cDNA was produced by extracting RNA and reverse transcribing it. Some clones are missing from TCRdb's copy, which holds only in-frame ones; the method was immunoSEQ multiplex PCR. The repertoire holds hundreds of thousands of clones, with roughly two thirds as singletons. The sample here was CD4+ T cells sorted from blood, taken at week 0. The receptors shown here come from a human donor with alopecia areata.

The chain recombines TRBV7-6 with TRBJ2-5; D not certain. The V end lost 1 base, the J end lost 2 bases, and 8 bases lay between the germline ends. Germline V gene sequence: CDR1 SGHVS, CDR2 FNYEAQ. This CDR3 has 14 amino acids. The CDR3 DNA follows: TGTGCCAGCAGCTTAGGAGGTCCGCAAGAGACCCAGTACTTC. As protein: CASSLGGPQETQYF. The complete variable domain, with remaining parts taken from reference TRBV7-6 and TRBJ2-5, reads GAGVSQSPRYKVTKRGQDVALRCDPISGHVSLYWYRQALGQGPEFLTYFNYEAQQDKSGLPNDRFSAERPEGSISTLTIQRTEQRDSAMYRCASSLGGPQETQYFGPGTRLLVL.

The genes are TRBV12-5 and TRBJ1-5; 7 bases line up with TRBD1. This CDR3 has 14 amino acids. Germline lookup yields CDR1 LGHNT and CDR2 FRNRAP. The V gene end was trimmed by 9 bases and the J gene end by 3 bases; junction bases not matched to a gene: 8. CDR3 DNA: TGTGCTAGCCGACAGGGAAGGAACAATCAGCCCCAGCATTTT. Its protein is CASRQGRNNQPQHF. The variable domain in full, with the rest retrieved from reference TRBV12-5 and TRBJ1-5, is DARVTQTPRHKVTEMGQEVTMRCQPILGHNTVFWYRQTMMQGLELLAYFRNRAPLDDSGMPKDRFSAEMPDATLATLKIQPSEPRDSAVYFCASRQGRNNQPQHFGDGTRLSIL.

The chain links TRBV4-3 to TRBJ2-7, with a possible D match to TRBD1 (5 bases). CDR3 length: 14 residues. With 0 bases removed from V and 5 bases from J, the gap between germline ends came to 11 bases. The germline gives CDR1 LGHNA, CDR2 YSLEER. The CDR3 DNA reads TGCGCCAGCAGCCAAGATTTCGCCAGGGACGAGCAGTACTTC. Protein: CASSQDFARDEQYF.

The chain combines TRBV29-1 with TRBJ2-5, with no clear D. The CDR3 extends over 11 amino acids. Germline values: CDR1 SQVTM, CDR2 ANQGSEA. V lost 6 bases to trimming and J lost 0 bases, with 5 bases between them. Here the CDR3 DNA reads TGCAGCGTAGCCGACCAAGAGACCCAGTACTTC. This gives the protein CSVADQETQYF. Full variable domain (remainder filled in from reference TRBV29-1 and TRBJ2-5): SAVISQKPSRDICQRGTSLTIQCQVDSQVTMMFWYRQQPGQSLTLIATANQGSEATYESGFVIDKFPISRPNLTFSTLTVSNMSPEDSSIYLCSVADQETQYFGPGTRLLVL.

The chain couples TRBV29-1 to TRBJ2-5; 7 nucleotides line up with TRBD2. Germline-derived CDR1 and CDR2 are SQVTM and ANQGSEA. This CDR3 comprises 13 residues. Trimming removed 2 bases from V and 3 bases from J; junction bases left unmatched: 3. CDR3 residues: CSVERSGEETQYF. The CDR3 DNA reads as TGCAGCGTTGAAAGGAGCGGGGAAGAGACCCAGTACTTC.

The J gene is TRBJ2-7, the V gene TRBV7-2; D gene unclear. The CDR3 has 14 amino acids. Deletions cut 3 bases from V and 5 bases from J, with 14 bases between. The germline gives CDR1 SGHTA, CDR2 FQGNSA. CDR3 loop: CASSFGNAPNEQYF. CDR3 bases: TGTGCCAGCAGCTTTGGCAACGCCCCCAACGAGCAGTACTTC.

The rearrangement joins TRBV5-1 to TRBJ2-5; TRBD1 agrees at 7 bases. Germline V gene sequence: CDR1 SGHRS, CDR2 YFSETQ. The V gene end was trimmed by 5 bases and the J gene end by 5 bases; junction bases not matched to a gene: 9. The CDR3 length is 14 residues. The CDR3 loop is CASRLRQGGETQYF. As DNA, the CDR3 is TGCGCCAGCAGACTAAGACAGGGCGGCGAGACCCAGTACTTC.

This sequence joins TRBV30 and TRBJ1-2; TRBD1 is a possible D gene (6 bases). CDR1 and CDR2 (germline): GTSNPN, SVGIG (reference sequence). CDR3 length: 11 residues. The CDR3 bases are TGTGGTCGACAGGAGTTCTATGGCTACACCTTC. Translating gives CGRQEFYGYTF.

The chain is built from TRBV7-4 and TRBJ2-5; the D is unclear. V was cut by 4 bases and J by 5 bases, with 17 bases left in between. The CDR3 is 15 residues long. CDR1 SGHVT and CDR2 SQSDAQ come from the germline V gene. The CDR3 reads CASSSPGPMGETQYF. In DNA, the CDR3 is TGTGCCAGCAGCTCCCCCGGGCCCATGGGGGAGACCCAGTACTTC.

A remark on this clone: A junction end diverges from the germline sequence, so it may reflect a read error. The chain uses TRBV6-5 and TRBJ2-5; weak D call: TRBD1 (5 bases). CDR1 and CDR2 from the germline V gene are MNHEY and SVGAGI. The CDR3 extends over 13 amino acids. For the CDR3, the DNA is TGTGCCAGCAGTTACGGCGGACAACAGCGATTGGACTTC. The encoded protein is CASSYGGQQRLDF.

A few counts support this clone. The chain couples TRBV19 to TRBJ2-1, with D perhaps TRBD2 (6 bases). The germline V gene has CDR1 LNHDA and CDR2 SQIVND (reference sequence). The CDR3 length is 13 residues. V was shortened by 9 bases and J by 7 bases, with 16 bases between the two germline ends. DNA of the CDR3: TGTGCCAGCCAGACCGGGAGCCGGAATGAGCAGTTCTTC. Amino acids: CASQTGSRNEQFF.